This T cell receptor (beta chain) was observed in a study of T cell changes during pregnancy in multiple sclerosis (dated by TCRdb to between 2018 and 2021). Context from the whole study: Changes in the T cell repertoire over the course of pregnancy were examined in this study in women with multiple sclerosis.

This clone was found a few times. What this receptor recognizes is not known. No per-base quality is available; no much larger clone lies one base away. From the cysteine through the phenylalanine, the CDR3 covers 14 amino acids. Kept here is only the CDR3 DNA, which spans 42 bases and is read in frame from base 1. Trimming costs V 3 bases and J 4 bases, and their ends lie 13 bases apart. From the germline V gene, CDR1 is MGHRA and CDR2 is YSYEKL. Library construction relied on the immunoSEQ multiplex PCR assay. In its TCRdb copy, this immuneACCESS table keeps in-frame sequences only and misses some clones. Where compared with another copy, unresolved V genes explain less than half of these, and the others have no known cause. This sample has about 43,000 clones in its table, and approximately 90% of those were observed once. The top ten clonotypes cover less than 1.5% of the sample.

The chain uses TRBV4-1 and TRBJ2-7, with the D call tentatively TRBD1 or TRBD2, each fitting 5 bases. The TCR was taken from a female donor with multiple sclerosis, enrolled in a pregnancy study. The sample consisted of PBMCs (not recorded whether the cells were cultured). CDR3 region: CASSQTGRAYEQYF. The nucleotide sequence is given as TGCGCCAGCAGCCAGACGGGACGGGCGTACGAGCAGTACTTC.